These 26 T cell receptor beta chains were sequenced from one sample in a study of CD8+CD57+ T cells in acquired aplastic anemia. The study profiled TCR beta VDJ and CDR3 using genomic DNA as template. TCRdb used MiXCR to reprocess the reads, holding one entry per CDR3 protein. This table has about 160,000 distinct CDR3 sequences, approximately 40% appearing once. Specimen: sorted CD4+, CD8+, or CD8+CD57+ T cells (not recorded which) from PBMCs. The receptors come from a human donor in good health.

This clonotype was counted a single time. The chain joins TRBV19 to TRBJ1-5; weak D call: TRBD1 (5 bases). Germline loops: CDR1 LNHDA, CDR2 SQIVND (reference sequence). This CDR3 region has 15 residues. The V and J ends lost 4 bases and 0 bases respectively, with 10 bases between them. CDR3 DNA: TGTGCCAGTAGTACGACAGAGAATAGCAATCAGCCCCAGCATTTT. Protein sequence: CASSTTENSNQPQHF.

The table lists this clonotype with many counts. The chain has TRBV7-2 and TRBJ1-2; D not certain. The CDR3 spans 15 residues. Germline loops: CDR1 SGHTA, CDR2 FQGNSA. V lost 7 bases to trimming and J lost 8 bases, with 23 bases between them. CDR3 sequence (DNA): TGTGCCAGCACCTCTCCGACCCATATCGGACTGGGCTACACCTTC. Translation: CASTSPTHIGLGYTF. Based on the CDR3 plus reference TRBV7-2 and TRBJ1-2, the full variable domain is GAGVSQSPSNKVTEKGKDVELRCDPISGHTALYWYRQSLGQGLEFLIYFQGNSAPDKSGLPSDRFSAERTGGSVSTLTIQRTQQEDSAVYLCASTSPTHIGLGYTFGSGTRLTVV.

This clonotype has ten or more counts. The chain couples TRBV5-1 to TRBJ1-4, with D perhaps TRBD1 (6 bases). V dropped 4 bases and J dropped 2 bases, with 9 bases sitting between them. The CDR3 has 14 amino acids. Per germline, CDR1 SGHRS and CDR2 YFSETQ. CDR3 sequence reads: CASSPQGTNEKLFF. For the CDR3, the DNA is TGCGCCAGCAGCCCACAGGGTACTAATGAAAAACTGTTTTTT.

The V call is TRBV6-4, the J call TRBJ2-2; D is unresolved. Germline V gene lookup returns CDR1 MRHNA and CDR2 SNTAGT. V shed 8 bases and J shed 3 bases, with 13 bases lying between them. The CDR3 runs to 14 residues. CDR3 nucleotides: TGTGCCAGCCGTGCGGTTGGGGACACCGGGGAGCTGTTTTTT. It yields the protein CASRAVGDTGELFF.

The chain has TRBV7-2 and TRBJ2-7; 7 bases line up with TRBD1. Germline CDR1 SGHTA, CDR2 FQGNSA. The CDR3 totals 15 residues. The junction had 7 bases not matched to a gene; V was cut back by 5 bases and J by 0 bases. This CDR3 is CASSPPGQNSYEQYF. For the CDR3, the DNA is TGTGCCAGCAGCCCACCGGGACAGAACTCCTACGAGCAGTACTTC.

This clonotype was recorded at least ten times. The chain joins TRBV5-1 to TRBJ1-6, with 7 bases that match TRBD1. This CDR3 region has 16 residues. CDR1 is SGHRS and CDR2 is YFSETQ in the germline V gene. Trimming cost V 4 bases and J 7 bases; bases outside gene matches: 11. The CDR3 DNA sequence: TGCGCCAGCAGCCTAGACAGGGACTTAAAGAATTCACCCCTCCACTTT. Translation gives CASSLDRDLKNSPLHF.

This clonotype was counted once. The chain couples TRBV2 to TRBJ1-5; no firm D call. Germline V gene data show CDR1 as SNHLY and CDR2 as FYNNEI. This CDR3 spans 13 amino acids. With 6 bases removed from V and 2 bases from J, the gap between germline ends came to 8 bases. The CDR3 sequence: CASREHGNQPQHF. CDR3 sequence (DNA): TGTGCCAGCAGGGAACACGGCAATCAGCCCCAGCATTTT.

This rearrangement joins TRBV19 to TRBJ2-1; no firm D call. Germline values: CDR1 LNHDA, CDR2 SQIVND (reference sequence). This CDR3 has 13 residues. Trimming removed 3 bases at V and 6 bases at J, with 9 bases between. CDR3 sequence reads: CASSIGLTNEQFF. For the CDR3, the DNA is TGTGCCAGTAGTATCGGTCTTACCAATGAGCAGTTCTTC.

The rearrangement uses TRBV29-1 and TRBJ1-2; D gene unclear. V was cut by 2 bases and J by 4 bases, with 8 bases left in between. Germline V gene lookup returns CDR1 SQVTM and CDR2 ANQGSEA. The CDR3 sequence is 12 residues long. The CDR3 reads CSVESLGYGYTF. CDR3 sequence (DNA): TGCAGCGTTGAATCACTAGGCTATGGCTACACCTTC.

This clonotype has ten or more counts. This chain joins TRBV20-1 and TRBJ2-5; possibly TRBD1 or TRBD2 for D (6 bases each). This CDR3 comprises 13 residues. V lost 5 bases, J lost 5 bases, and 15 bases lay in between. CDR1 is DFQATT and CDR2 is SNEGSKA in the germline V gene (reference sequence). The CDR3 coding sequence is TGCAGTGCTCCCAGGAGGGGGGTGGAGACCCAGTACTTC. This sequence encodes CSAPRRGVETQYF.

The genes are TRBV3-1 and TRBJ2-3; D unresolved. V was shortened by 0 bases and J by 4 bases, with 14 bases between the two germline ends. This CDR3 contains 16 residues. Germline V gene sequence: CDR1 LGHDT, CDR2 YNNKEL (reference sequence). CDR3 coding DNA: TGTGCCAGCAGCCAAGAGAGGTCAGTTCTTGCAGATACGCAGTATTTT. Translated, it gives CASSQERSVLADTQYF.

As regards this clonotype: This may be a read error: a much more frequent sequence differs by one nucleotide. The chain employs TRBV10-3 and TRBJ2-5; no definite D call. Trimming cost V 5 bases and J 5 bases, with 9 bases left between them. Germline V gene lookup returns CDR1 ENHRY and CDR2 SYGVKD. This CDR3 is built from 12 residues. The DNA for the CDR3 is TGTGCCATCAGTTATATGGAGGAGACCCAGTACTTC. It encodes CAISYMEETQYF.

The table lists this clonotype with many counts. The CDR3 loop is CASSQDRSYQETQYF. The CDR3 DNA sequence: TGTGCCAGCAGCCAAGATCGGTCATACCAAGAGACCCAGTACTTC. This sequence joins TRBV14 and TRBJ2-5; D not certain. The V gene lost 0 bases and the J gene lost 0 bases, with 8 bases spanning the gap. The CDR3 is made up of 15 amino acids. CDR1 is SGHDN and CDR2 is FVKESK in the germline V gene.

As DNA, the CDR3 is TGTGCCATCGTCCCAGAGGGTCCCAATCAGCCCCAGCATTTT. This translates into CAIVPEGPNQPQHF. V usage is TRBV10-3 and J usage is TRBJ1-5; no reliable D call. CDR3 size: 14 residues. In germline, CDR1 is ENHRY, CDR2 SYGVKD. Trimming took off 8 bases at V and 3 bases at J, with 14 bases between the two ends.

This clonotype was observed at least ten times. The chain employs TRBV19 and TRBJ2-2; maybe TRBD2 (6 bases). This CDR3 is built from 16 residues. Germline V gene data show CDR1 as LNHDA and CDR2 as SQIVND (reference sequence). The V and J ends lost 1 base and 1 base respectively, with 10 bases between them. The CDR3 spells CASSIVGGRNTGELFF. CDR3 DNA sequence: TGTGCCAGTAGTATAGTGGGGGGAAGGAACACCGGGGAGCTGTTTTTT.

V gene TRBV2 combines with J gene TRBJ2-7, with D perhaps being TRBD1 or TRBD2 (5 bases each). Trimming left V 5 bases short and J 2 bases short, with 16 bases between. From germline, CDR1 is SNHLY and CDR2 FYNNEI. The CDR3 loop spans 15 amino acids. This chain's CDR3 is CASSQQMGVTYEQYF. The CDR3 DNA reads as TGTGCCAGCAGTCAACAGATGGGGGTTACCTACGAGCAGTACTTC.

As for this clonotype: The CDR3 does not end in the conserved phenylalanine or tryptophan, so this is likely a read error. This chain connects TRBV20-1 to TRBJ2-1, with 8 bases lining up with TRBD2. Germline CDR1 is DFQATT and CDR2 is SNEGSKA (reference sequence). The V gene end was trimmed by 1 base and the J gene end by 1 base; junction bases not matched to a gene: 6. The CDR3 spans 16 residues. The CDR3 bases are TGCAGTGCTAGAGTAGGGACTAGTAGGTCCTACAATGAGCAGTTCGTC. Translation gives CSARVGTSRSYNEQFV.

This clonotype appeared many times. The chain carries TRBV24-1 and TRBJ2-3, with TRBD2 matching over 10 bases. V lost 2 bases, J lost 0 bases, and 4 bases stayed unmatched. Germline lookup yields CDR1 KGHDR and CDR2 SFDVKD. The length of the CDR3 is 17 residues. The CDR3 DNA is TGTGCCACCAGTGATTGGTGGACTAGCGGAAGCACAGATACGCAGTATTTT. This encodes CATSDWWTSGSTDTQYF.

V is TRBV5-1 and J is TRBJ1-3, with TRBD1 as a possible D gene (5 bases). The CDR3 covers 16 residues. Germline V lookup: CDR1 SGHRS, CDR2 YFSETQ. The germline V and J ends were trimmed by 0 bases and 0 bases, with 10 bases remaining between them. CDR3 in amino acids: CASSLGGPLSGNTIYF. The DNA of the CDR3 is TGCGCCAGCAGCTTGGGGGGACCGCTCTCTGGAAACACCATATATTTT.

In this sample, this clonotype turned up many times. The V call is TRBV29-1, the J call TRBJ2-1, with D maybe TRBD1 (5 bases). Germline V gene lookup returns CDR1 SQVTM and CDR2 ANQGSEA. Trimming pared 7 bases from V and 6 bases from J, leaving 10 bases between. The CDR3 is 11 residues long. The CDR3 region has the DNA TGCAGCGCCAGGGTTTTCAATGAGCAGTTCTTC. It yields the protein CSARVFNEQFF.

A remark on this clonotype: This may be a read error: a much more frequent sequence differs by one nucleotide. The rearrangement uses TRBV11-2 and TRBJ2-1, with 8 bases matching TRBD2. The CDR3 consists of 16 residues. Germline CDR1 reads SGHAT; CDR2 reads FQNNGV. The CDR3 nucleotides are TGTGCCAGCAGCTCTATTGCCGGGGGGGGCTACAATGAGCGGTTCTTC. The encoded protein is CASSSIAGGGYNERFF.

Turning to this clonotype: A read error may be the cause here, since a much bigger clone is one base away. The chain joins TRBV7-8 to TRBJ2-3; 12 bases line up with TRBD2. The germline V gene has CDR1 SGHVS and CDR2 FQNEAQ. The CDR3 sequence is 17 residues long. Trimming cost V 4 bases and J 6 bases; bases outside gene matches: 11. The CDR3 protein is CASSSRTSGMWWDTQYF. CDR3 DNA sequence: TGTGCCAGCAGCTCCCGGACTAGCGGGATGTGGTGGGATACGCAGTATTTT.

This clonotype was detected once. As DNA, the CDR3 is TGCGCCAGCAGCTTGGACAGGGTTGAGGAGCAGTACTTC. Its protein product is CASSLDRVEEQYF. The genes are TRBV5-1 and TRBJ2-7; D is perhaps TRBD1 (6 bases). The CDR3 has 13 amino acids. The V gene lost 0 bases and the J gene lost 7 bases, with 11 bases spanning the gap. CDR1 is SGHRS and CDR2 is YFSETQ in the germline V gene. The full variable domain, its missing parts supplied by reference TRBV5-1 and TRBJ2-7, is KAGVTQTPRYLIKTRGQQVTLSCSPISGHRSVSWYQQTPGQGLQFLFEYFSETQRNKGNFPGRFSGRQFSNSRSEMNVSTLELGDSALYLCASSLDRVEEQYFGPGTRLTVT.

The V and J genes are TRBV29-1 and TRBJ2-3; TRBD2 matches 7 bases. Losses at the gene ends were 4 bases for V and 2 bases for J; bases not matched to a gene: 9. This CDR3 region has 15 residues. From germline, CDR1 is SQVTM and CDR2 ANQGSEA. The CDR3 reads CSVVGLAANTDTQYF. CDR3 DNA sequence: TGCAGCGTTGTCGGTCTAGCGGCCAACACAGATACGCAGTATTTT.

The chain is built from TRBV28 and TRBJ1-4, with D possibly being TRBD1 (5 bases). Per the germline V gene, CDR1 is MDHEN and CDR2 is SYDVKM. Trimming took 10 bases from V and 6 from J, leaving 12 bases between them. This CDR3 is 12 amino acids long. The CDR3 region is CAILVQDEKLFF. CDR3 nucleotides: TGTGCCATCCTGGTACAGGATGAAAAACTGTTTTTT.

This clonotype has a handful of counts. The rearrangement joins TRBV25-1 to TRBJ1-6; TRBD1 matches 12 bases. This CDR3 is 18 amino acids long. Losses at the gene ends were 5 bases for V and 7 bases for J; bases not matched to a gene: 12. The V gene's germline CDR1 is MGHDK and CDR2 SYGVNS. CDR3 in DNA: TGTGCCAGCAGTTGGGCATCCGGGACAGGGGGCGGAAATTCACCCCTCCACTTT. Protein product: CASSWASGTGGGNSPLHF.